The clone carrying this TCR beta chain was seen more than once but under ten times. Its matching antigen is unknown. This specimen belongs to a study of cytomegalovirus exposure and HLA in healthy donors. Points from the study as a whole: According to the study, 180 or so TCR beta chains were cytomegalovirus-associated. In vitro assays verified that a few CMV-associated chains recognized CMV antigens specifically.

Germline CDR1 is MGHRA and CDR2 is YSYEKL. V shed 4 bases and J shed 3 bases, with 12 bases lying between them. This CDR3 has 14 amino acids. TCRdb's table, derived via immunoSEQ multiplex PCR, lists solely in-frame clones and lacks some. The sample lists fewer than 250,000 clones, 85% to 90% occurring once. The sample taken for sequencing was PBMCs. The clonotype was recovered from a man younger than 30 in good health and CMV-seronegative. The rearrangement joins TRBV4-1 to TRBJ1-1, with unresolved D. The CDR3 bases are TGCGCCAGCAGCCCCGTTGGGCCGGACACTGAAGCTTTCTTT. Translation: CASSPVGPDTEAFF.